This T cell receptor beta chain was obtained from a study of T cells after yellow fever vaccination. Many counts were recorded for this clonotype. Its matching antigen is unknown. TCR cDNA was made by 5'RACE template switching, adding a universal primer site and UMIs. TCRdb reprocessed the 5' RACE reads via MiXCR and lists one record per CDR3 protein. The top ten hold 0.55% to 0.9% of the sample, which has around 140,000 distinct CDR3 sequences, over 7% seen once. CDR1 is DFQATT, CDR2 SNEGSKA, per germline (reference sequence). V was trimmed by 3 bases and J by 6 bases, leaving 15 bases between them. The CDR3 is made up of 13 amino acids. Whole-study results and caveats: On re-exposure, the response was weaker but peaked faster, at day 5 versus 15. The study re-detected most primary-vaccination clones after the booster (approximately 96% CD4, 88% CD8). Abundant clonotypes from the bulk population could get into FACS-sorted repertoires as contaminants.

This TCR was sampled from a man aged 25 to 45 who received the YFV17D yellow fever vaccine. V gene TRBV20-1 combines with J gene TRBJ2-7; D is possibly TRBD1 (6 bases). Material: CD4+ T cells sorted from PBMCs, obtained 5 days after the yellow fever booster vaccination. CDR3 bases: TGCAGTGCTAGGCGCCAGGGGCATGGCGAGCAGTACTTC. Translated, it gives CSARRQGHGEQYF.